Here is one T cell receptor beta chain with its context. This entry belongs to a study of blood T cell repertoires in COVID-19. About the study: From T cells, B-cell-depleted T cells, or PBMCs came the material, which was cDNA or gDNA.

Germline V gene data show CDR1 as MNHEY and CDR2 as SVGAGI. Between the trimmed V and J ends, which lost 5 bases and 7 bases, there was a span of 12 bases. The CDR3 length is 13 residues. Here immunoSEQ multiplex PCR was the method, and the copy in TCRdb shows in-frame clones only, minus some. The data show just under 30,000 clones, 80% to 90% seen once. This clonotype was sampled from a human donor in a cohort sampled during active COVID-19. The gene calls are TRBV6-5 and TRBJ2-1, with TRBD1 as a possible D gene (6 bases). The sequenced sample consisted of peripheral blood. The CDR3 DNA reads as TGTGCCAGCAGTACTCACAGGGCAAATGAGCAGTTCTTC. This sequence encodes CASSTHRANEQFF.